One and the same sample provided the 20 T cell receptor beta chains below, sequenced in a study of human T cells and chemical hapten exposure. TCRdb called the RACE reads again in MiXCR, with one record for every CDR3 protein. Counted here are about 160,000 distinct CDR3 sequences, around 30% occurring once; the ten biggest clones make up 2.1%. Time point meaning: patch test 3, about 24 weeks after DPC sensitization. Treatment indicated: therapeutic diphenylcyclopropenone sensitization with weekly scalp DPC. Sample: whole blood, taken in connection with sensitization to the hapten diphenylcyclopropenone (DPC). These TCRs come from a woman younger than 30 with alopecia areata. Some clones in this sample may be carry-over from other donors' samples.

The chain carries TRBV4-2 and TRBJ1-6, with D possibly being TRBD1 (6 bases). CDR1 is LGHNA, CDR2 YNFKEQ, per germline. The CDR3 has 16 amino acids. The V and J ends lost 0 bases and 8 bases respectively, with 14 bases between them. The CDR3, as DNA: TGTGCCAGCAGCCAAGATTTCGGGCAGGGGCATTCACCCCTCCACTTT. Amino acids: CASSQDFGQGHSPLHF.

The rearrangement links TRBV29-1 to TRBJ2-7; D tentatively reads TRBD1 or TRBD2 (5 bases each). Germline V CDR1 and CDR2: SQVTM, ANQGSEA. CDR3 size: 13 residues. The ends were cut back, 6 bases at V and 7 bases at J, with 19 bases in the middle. The CDR3: CSVKSRDRREQYF. CDR3 coding DNA: TGCAGCGTGAAATCCCGGGACCGGCGGGAGCAGTACTTC.

The V and J genes are TRBV5-1 and TRBJ2-1; 8 bases map to TRBD1. The CDR3 runs to 16 residues. Per the germline V gene, CDR1 is SGHRS and CDR2 is YFSETQ. V gave up 3 bases and J gave up 1 base; unmatched junction bases: 6. As DNA, the CDR3 is TGCGCCAGCAGCTCCGCAACAGGGGGTTCCTACAATGAGCAGTTCTTC. Translating it yields CASSSATGGSYNEQFF.

This sequence joins TRBV20-1 and TRBJ2-5; 8 nucleotides agree with TRBD2. This CDR3 comprises 14 residues. CDR1 and CDR2 from the germline V gene are DFQATT and SNEGSKA (reference sequence). After removal of 3 bases from V and 5 bases from J, the junction contained 8 bases not matched to a gene. CDR3 DNA: TGCAGTGCTAGTCCGGGACTAGTGTCGGAGACCCAGTACTTC. It encodes CSASPGLVSETQYF.

This clonotype showed up just a few times. V gene TRBV29-1 combines with J gene TRBJ1-5; D is unresolved. The CDR3 loop spans 15 amino acids. Germline V gene sequence: CDR1 SQVTM, CDR2 ANQGSEA. Trimming took 4 bases from V and 5 from J, leaving 18 bases between them. In nucleotides, the CDR3 is TGCAGCGTTGGTCAGATTTTGATTCCGGATCAGCCCCAGCATTTT. Encoded protein: CSVGQILIPDQPQHF.

This clonotype was seen more than once but under ten times. The chain joins TRBV6-5 to TRBJ2-1; 10 nucleotides match TRBD2. Trimming removed 1 base from V and 6 bases from J; junction bases left unmatched: 3. Germline values: CDR1 MNHEY, CDR2 SVGAGI. This CDR3 is 15 amino acids long. CDR3 residues: CASSYLAGGLNEQFF. The CDR3 nucleotides read TGTGCCAGCAGTTACTTAGCGGGAGGCCTCAATGAGCAGTTCTTC.

Written as DNA, the CDR3 is TGCGCCAGCAGCTTGTATGTCGATGGCACTAGCACAGATACGCAGTATTTT. Translated: CASSLYVDGTSTDTQYF. The rearrangement joins TRBV5-1 to TRBJ2-3; D not certain. The CDR3 is 17 residues long. Trimming removed 1 base from V and 0 bases from J, with 15 bases in between. Germline assignment: CDR1 SGHRS and CDR2 YFSETQ.

The sample holds a few counts of this clonotype. The chain links TRBV29-1 to TRBJ1-1, with D possibly matching TRBD1 (6 bases). Deletions cut 8 bases from V and 5 bases from J, with 18 bases between. From germline, CDR1 is SQVTM and CDR2 ANQGSEA. CDR3 size: 13 residues. CDR3 protein: CSTKQGWGTEAFF. In nucleotides, the CDR3 is TGCAGCACTAAACAGGGCTGGGGTACTGAAGCTTTCTTT. The variable domain in full, with the rest retrieved from reference TRBV29-1 and TRBJ1-1, is SAVISQKPSRDICQRGTSLTIQCQVDSQVTMMFWYRQQPGQSLTLIATANQGSEATYESGFVIDKFPISRPNLTFSTLTVSNMSPEDSSIYLCSTKQGWGTEAFFGQGTRLTVV.

This clonotype showed up just a few times. This chain uses TRBV29-1 with TRBJ2-2; the D gene could be TRBD1 or TRBD2 (6 bases each). There are 14 residues in the CDR3. Trimming stripped 4 bases from V and 5 bases from J, with 14 bases between. Germline V CDR1 and CDR2: SQVTM, ANQGSEA. CDR3 loop: CSVGGATWTGELFF. Written as DNA, the CDR3 is TGCAGCGTTGGGGGGGCGACGTGGACCGGGGAGCTGTTTTTT.

This clonotype was seen repeatedly, ten times or more. This rearrangement joins TRBV6-6 to TRBJ1-6, with TRBD1 matching over 8 bases. The CDR3 runs 13 residues. Germline V gene lookup returns CDR1 MNHNY and CDR2 SVGAGI (reference sequence). The V and J ends lost 6 bases and 7 bases, in that order; junction bases with no gene match: 2. The CDR3 region is CASRGQGNSPLHF. The CDR3 bases are TGTGCCAGCAGAGGACAGGGAAATTCACCCCTCCACTTT.

This clonotype has more than one count but fewer than ten. J is TRBJ2-1 and V is TRBV29-1; D possibly corresponds to TRBD2 (6 bases). CDR3 length equals 11 residues. Deletions cut 8 bases from V and 12 bases from J, with 17 bases between. In germline, CDR1 is SQVTM, CDR2 ANQGSEA. The CDR3 here is CSSTTRKGQFF. CDR3 coding DNA: TGCAGCTCCACGACTAGAAAAGGGCAGTTCTTC.

The chain has TRBV20-1 and TRBJ1-1; D is uncertain. Germline CDR1 reads DFQATT; CDR2 reads SNEGSKA (reference sequence). V shed 0 bases and J shed 4 bases, with 9 bases lying between them. The CDR3 extends over 13 amino acids. The CDR3 region has the DNA TGCAGTGCTAGAGATGCAGCTTCCACTGAAGCTTTCTTT. Its translation: CSARDAASTEAFF.

A few counts support this clonotype. The J gene is TRBJ2-6, the V gene TRBV9; D not resolved. This CDR3 is 16 amino acids long. Germline V CDR1 and CDR2: SGDLS, YYNGEE. V lost 1 base to trimming and J lost 0 bases, with 8 bases between them. The CDR3 nucleotides read TGTGCCAGCAGCGTATACCGAAGCTCTGGGGCCAACGTCCTGACTTTC. Translating it yields CASSVYRSSGANVLTF.

CDR3 nucleotide sequence: TGTGCCAGCAGCGTAAGGGCGGGAGTTCCCTACGAGCAGTACTTC. The encoded protein is CASSVRAGVPYEQYF. The rearrangement joins TRBV9 to TRBJ2-7, with 7 bases aligning to TRBD2. Germline V gives CDR1 SGDLS, CDR2 YYNGEE. With 1 base clipped from V and 2 bases from J, the junction kept 6 bases outside the gene matches. The length of the CDR3 is 15 residues.

This clonotype came up many times. V is TRBV12-3 or TRBV12-4 and J is TRBJ2-1; D not certain. Trimming removed 0 bases at V and 8 bases at J, with 5 bases between. The CDR3 totals 12 residues. The CDR3 nucleotides are TGTGCCAGCAGTTTAGCGGCCCATGAGCAGTTCTTC. Translation: CASSLAAHEQFF.

The V and J genes are TRBV20-1 and TRBJ1-2; D is possibly TRBD1 (6 bases). The germline gives CDR1 DFQATT, CDR2 SNEGSKA (reference sequence). The CDR3 is 15 residues long. V was shortened by 6 bases and J by 2 bases, with 19 bases between the two germline ends. The CDR3, as DNA: TGCAGTGCCGGGGGGGGGCAGCCCTTAAACTATGGCTACACCTTC. Amino acids: CSAGGGQPLNYGYTF.

This clonotype has just a few counts. J is TRBJ1-4 and V is TRBV28; 7 nucleotides align to TRBD1. Germline V CDR1 and CDR2: MDHEN, SYDVKM. The V gene end was trimmed by 8 bases and the J gene end by 7 bases; junction bases not matched to a gene: 7. The CDR3 has 13 residues. This chain's CDR3 is CASEDRVLEKLFF. As DNA, the CDR3 is TGTGCCAGCGAAGACAGGGTTCTTGAAAAACTGTTTTTT.

The CDR3 bases are TGCAGCGTTGATAACCCTAGCGGGAACACCGGGGAGCTGTTTTTT. Translation gives CSVDNPSGNTGELFF. The chain has TRBV29-1 and TRBJ2-2; 7 nucleotides align to TRBD2. The V and J ends lost 3 bases and 1 base, in that order; junction bases with no gene match: 5. The CDR3 covers 15 residues. CDR1 and CDR2 (germline): SQVTM, ANQGSEA.

On this clonotype itself: At one end, the junction sequence differs from germline, possibly due to a read error. The chain couples TRBV6-6 to TRBJ1-2, with TRBD1 matching over 7 bases. The CDR3 contains 12 residues. Germline CDR1 and CDR2: MNHNY and SVGAGI (reference sequence). The DNA for the CDR3 is TGTGCCAGCAGTTACTCCGGGACAGACACGTACTTC. Protein: CASSYSGTDTYF.

This clonotype was seen a handful of times. V and J are TRBV9 and TRBJ2-7; 9 nucleotides match TRBD1. CDR3 length: 14 amino acids. Germline trimming cut 2 bases from V and 6 bases from J; bases unmatched to any gene: 6. CDR1 is SGDLS, CDR2 YYNGEE, per germline. Here the CDR3 DNA reads TGTGCCAGCAGCGTCCGGGACAGGGACCGCGAGCAGTACTTC. This encodes CASSVRDRDREQYF.